This T cell receptor beta chain comes out of a study of T cell responses to AZD1222 COVID-19 vaccine. Study-level results: Unmutated regions of variants are reportedly targeted by nearly half of spike-specific TCRs. A mostly white British donor set with more females was recruited, and clonal diversity was possibly underestimated. Spike as a whole was targeted by vaccine-associated CD4 TCRs, dominant at 160-218 and 743-854.

The germline V gene has CDR1 SEHNR and CDR2 FQNEAQ (reference sequence). V gave up 3 bases and J gave up 3 bases, with 17 bases separating them. The CDR3 extends over 16 amino acids. Concerning this clone: What it recognizes is unknown.

Sequencing used immunoSEQ multiplex PCR; TCRdb keeps in-frame clones, though not all of them. The repertoire holds 150,000 to 200,000 clones, roughly 94% seen once, with approximately 1.2% in the top ten. This material consisted of peripheral blood, taken 28 days after the second AZD1222 dose. The rearrangement uses TRBV7-9 and TRBJ1-2; D perhaps matches TRBD1 (6 bases). This clonotype originated in an adult who received the AZD1222 COVID-19 vaccine. CDR3 DNA sequence: TGTGCCAGCAGCTTGGGGGCCGCCCCACCGGACTATGGCTACACCTTC. Protein: CASSLGAAPPDYGYTF. The full variable domain, completed using reference TRBV7-9 and TRBJ1-2, is DTGVSQNPRHKITKRGQNVTFRCDPISEHNRLYWYRQTLGQGPEFLTYFQNEAQLEKSRLLSDRFSAERPKGSFSTLEIQRTEQGDSAMYLCASSLGAAPPDYGYTFGSGTRLTVV.